One T cell receptor (beta chain) is described in this entry. This sample was included in a study of regulatory T cells in long-lasting Graves disease. iRepertoire HTBI primers and Arm-PCR of CDR3 regions built TCR beta libraries. TCRdb re-called the multiplex PCR reads through MiXCR, storing one row per CDR3 protein. The table shows some 340,000 distinct CDR3 sequences, with about 23% occurring only once. This sample's time point: persistent/refractory GD, antithyroid drugs over 5 years with positive TRAb. There was RNA extracted from PBMCs, and the TCR library was made from it. The source is a woman aged 40 to 50 with Graves disease. The sample consisted of peripheral blood mononuclear cells (PBMCs), taken when the disease was refractory, from a patient treated with antithyroid drugs.

Here the CDR3 reads CASSPQGRIYGYTF. As DNA, the CDR3 is TGTGCCAGCAGCCCCCAGGGGCGGATCTATGGCTACACCTTC. V is TRBV7-8 and J is TRBJ1-2; a weak D match, TRBD1 (6 bases). The CDR3 length is 14 residues. The germline CDR1 and CDR2 sequences are SGHVS and FQNEAQ. Between the trimmed V and J ends, which lost 5 bases and 4 bases, there was a span of 14 bases.